This TCR beta chain was profiled in a study of blood T cell repertoires in COVID-19. At the level of the study: The origin of the acute and convalescent COVID-19 samples was the United States, Italy and Spain.

This CDR3 contains 12 residues. Trimming pared 1 base from V and 6 bases from J, leaving 7 bases between. CDR1 SGHAT and CDR2 FQNNGV come from the germline V gene. The data were produced by immunoSEQ multiplex PCR, yet TCRdb's version contains in-frame clones alone and is incomplete. The sample has roughly 69,000 clones, about 80% seen once. The V and J genes are TRBV11-2 and TRBJ2-7; D uncertain. This sequence was found in a human donor in a cohort sampled during active COVID-19. Sequenced sample: peripheral blood. The CDR3 DNA is TGTGCCAGCAGCTTAGTCGCTAGCGAGCAGTACTTC. Translation: CASSLVASEQYF.